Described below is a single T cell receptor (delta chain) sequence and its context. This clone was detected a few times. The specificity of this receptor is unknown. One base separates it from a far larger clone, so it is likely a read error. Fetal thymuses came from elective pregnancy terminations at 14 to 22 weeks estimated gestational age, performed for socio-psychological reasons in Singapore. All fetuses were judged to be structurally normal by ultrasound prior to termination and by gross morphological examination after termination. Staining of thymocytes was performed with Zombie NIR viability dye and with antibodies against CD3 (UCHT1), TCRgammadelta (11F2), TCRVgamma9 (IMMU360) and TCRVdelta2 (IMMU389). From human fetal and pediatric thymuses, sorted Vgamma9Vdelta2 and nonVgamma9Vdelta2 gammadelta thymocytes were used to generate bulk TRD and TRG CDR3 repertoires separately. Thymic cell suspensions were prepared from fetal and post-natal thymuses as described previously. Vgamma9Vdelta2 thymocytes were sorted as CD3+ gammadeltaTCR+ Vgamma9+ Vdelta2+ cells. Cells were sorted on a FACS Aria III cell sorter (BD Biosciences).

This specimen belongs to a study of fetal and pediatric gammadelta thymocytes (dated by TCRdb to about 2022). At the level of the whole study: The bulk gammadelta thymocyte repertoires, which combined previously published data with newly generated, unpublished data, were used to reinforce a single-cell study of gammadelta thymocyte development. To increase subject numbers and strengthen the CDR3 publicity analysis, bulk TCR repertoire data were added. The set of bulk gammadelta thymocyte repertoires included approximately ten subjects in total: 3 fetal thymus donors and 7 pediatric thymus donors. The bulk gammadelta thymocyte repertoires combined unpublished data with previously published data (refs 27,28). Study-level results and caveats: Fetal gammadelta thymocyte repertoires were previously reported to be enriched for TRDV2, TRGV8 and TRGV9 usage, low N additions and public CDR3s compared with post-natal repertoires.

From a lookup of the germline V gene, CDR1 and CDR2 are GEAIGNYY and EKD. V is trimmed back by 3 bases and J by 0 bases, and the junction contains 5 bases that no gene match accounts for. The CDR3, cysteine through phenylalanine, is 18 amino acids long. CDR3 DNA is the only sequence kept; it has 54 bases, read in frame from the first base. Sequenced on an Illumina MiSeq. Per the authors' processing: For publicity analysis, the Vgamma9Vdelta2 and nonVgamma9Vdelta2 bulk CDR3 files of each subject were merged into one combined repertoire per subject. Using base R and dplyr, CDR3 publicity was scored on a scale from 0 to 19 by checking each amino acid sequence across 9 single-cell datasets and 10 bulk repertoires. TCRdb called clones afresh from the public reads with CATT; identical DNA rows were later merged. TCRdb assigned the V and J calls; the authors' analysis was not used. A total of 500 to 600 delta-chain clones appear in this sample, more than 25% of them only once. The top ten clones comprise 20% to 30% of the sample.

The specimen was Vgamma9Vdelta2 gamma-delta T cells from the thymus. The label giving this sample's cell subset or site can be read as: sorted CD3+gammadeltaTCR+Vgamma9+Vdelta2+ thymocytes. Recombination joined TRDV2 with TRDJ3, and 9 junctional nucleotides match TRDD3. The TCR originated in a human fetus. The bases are TGTGCCTGTGACGCCGTACTGGGGGACTCCTGGGACACCCGACAGATGTTTTTC. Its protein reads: CACDAVLGDSWDTRQMFF.